This record concerns one TCR beta chain sequence. This specimen comes from a study of blood T cell repertoires in COVID-19. Turning to the study itself: Sources were T cells, B-cell-depleted T cells, or PBMCs; the material itself was cDNA or gDNA.

Clones were read by immunoSEQ multiplex PCR, and TCRdb kept only the in-frame ones, dropping some. The sample gives about 350,000 clones, 88% of which show up once; over 0.9% is in the top ten. Everyone who took part was roughly 18 to 89 years old, and they came from about two dozen US areas. People in the exposed group encountered a COVID-19 case within 2 weeks before entering the study. CDR3 length: 15 residues. V dropped 0 bases and J dropped 7 bases, with 16 bases sitting between them. Germline assignment: CDR1 LGHNA and CDR2 YNFKEQ. The source of this sequence is a woman younger than 45 who had been exposed to COVID-19. The sequenced sample consisted of PBMCs or T cells enriched from blood (not recorded which). The V gene is TRBV4-2, the J gene TRBJ2-7, with D possibly TRBD2 on 7 matching bases. The CDR3: CASSQEGRGAGEQYF. CDR3 nucleotides: TGTGCCAGCAGCCAAGAGGGCCGGGGGGCCGGGGAGCAGTACTTC.